Listed below are T cell receptor beta chains from one sample, sequenced in a study of T cell clonotyping in hematopoietic cell transplantation. Libraries were prepared by immunoSEQ multiplex PCR; TCRdb keeps only in-frame clonotypes and omits some of them. The sample holds tens of thousands of clones, around 86% seen once. The input for sequencing was peripheral blood mononuclear cells, taken before stem cell transplant. These receptors were taken from a man aged 55 to 70 with biphenotypic leukemia. Some clones in this sample may be carry-over from other donors' samples. Each CDR3 is given with its conserved first and last residue. The D gene is left open where the match is weak. Size tells how often a clone was seen (once, few, many) or the class of an expanded clone, and some rows leave it out.

TRBJ2-7 TRBV14 few TRBD2 TGTGCCAGCAGCCAAGTGGTTGCGGGAGAACGCGAGCAGTACTTC CASSQVVAGEREQYF
TRBJ2-2 TRBV4-3 . TRBD2 TGCGCCAGCAGCCAAGATTACACTAGCGGGATTAACACCGGGGAGCTGTTTTTT CASSQDYTSGINTGELFF
TRBJ1-5 TRBV19 . TRBD1 TGTGCCAGCCTGGGACAGCTCCTCAATCAGCCCCAGCATTTT CASLGQLLNQPQHF
TRBJ1-1 TRBV13 . . TGTGCCAGCAGCTTGGGCCAGCTGAACACTGAAGCTTTCTTT CASSLGQLNTEAFF
TRBJ2-7 TRBV19 . . TGTGCCAGTAGTATGGGGAGTTGGAGCTCCTACGAGCAGTACTTC CASSMGSWSSYEQYF
TRBJ1-5 TRBV5-8 . . TGTGCCCAAGGGGGGACTATGAATCAGCCCCAGCATTTT CAQGGTMNQPQHF
TRBJ2-7 TRBV6-5 . TRBD1 TGTGCCAGCAGTTTTGAGACAGGGGACGAGCAGTACTTC CASSFETGDEQYF
TRBJ2-7 TRBV5-4 . . TGTGCCAGCAGCTTGGCGAGCTCCTACGAGCAGTACTTC CASSLASSYEQYF
TRBJ1-1 TRBV30 . TRBD1 TGTGCCTGGAGTTTGCCGGACAGGATGAACACTGAAGCTTTCTTT CAWSLPDRMNTEAFF
TRBJ1-1 TRBV28 . . TGTGCCAGCAGCCTAGCGCGGGAGAACACTGAAGCTTTCTTT CASSLARENTEAFF
TRBJ2-3 TRBV7-2 . . TGTGCCAGCAGCTTCTTTGTTGCCACAGATACGCAGTATTTT CASSFFVATDTQYF
TRBJ2-2 TRBV18 . TRBD2 TGTGCCAGCTCCCCGCGAATATTAGCGGGAGGGCCGAACACCGGGGAGCTGTTTTTT CASSPRILAGGPNTGELFF
TRBJ1-1 TRBV28 . TRBD1 TGTGCCAGCAGTCAAGGGACAGTCCACACTGAAGCTTTCTTT CASSQGTVHTEAFF
TRBJ2-1 TRBV27 . TRBD2 TGTGCCAGCAGTTTATCGAAGCGGGGGATCTCCTACAATGAGCAGTTCTTC CASSLSKRGISYNEQFF
TRBJ2-2 TRBV10-2 . . TGCGCCAGCAGTGAGTTTGGGGGAGAGAGCACCGGGGAGCTGTTTTTT CASSEFGGESTGELFF
TRBJ2-1 TRBV9 . . TGTGCCAGCAGCGTAGGGGGCGGCTACAATGAGCAGTTCTTC CASSVGGGYNEQFF
TRBJ1-1 TRBV13 . . TGTGCCAGCAGCTCCTCTTGGGGGAGGAACACTGAAGCTTTCTTT CASSSSWGRNTEAFF
TRBJ1-1 TRBV6-5 . . TGTGCCAGCAGCGACGGGGGGGCACAGGCTGAAGCTTTCTTT CASSDGGAQAEAFF
TRBJ2-7 TRBV28 . . TGTGCCAGCAGTTTTGTCACGGGAAACTACGAGCAGTACTTC CASSFVTGNYEQYF
TRBJ1-4 TRBV4-1 . . TGCGCCAGCAGCCAAAGTAACGACAAACTGTTTTTT CASSQSNDKLFF
TRBJ2-2 TRBV13 . TRBD2 TGTGCCAGCAGCTCCTGGACTAGCGAGAACACCGGGGAGCTGTTTTTT CASSSWTSENTGELFF
TRBJ1-1 TRBV30 . . TGTGCTAAAAGCAGGGTAGGGAACACTGAAGCTTTCTTT CAKSRVGNTEAFF
TRBJ2-2 TRBV2 few . TGTGCCAGCAGTGAGTGGACAGAGAACACCGGGGAGCTGTTTTTT CASSEWTENTGELFF
TRBJ2-2 TRBV2 . . TGTGCCAGCAGTGAACTTGGGGGAGATGCCGGGGAGCTGTTTTTT CASSELGGDAGELFF
TRBJ2-7 TRBV4-2 . . TGTGCCAGCAGCCAAGATGGAGAGGTCTACGAGCAGTACTTC CASSQDGEVYEQYF
TRBJ2-6 TRBV19 . . TGTGCCAGTAGTACCTACCGGGACATCTCTGGGGCCAACGTCCTGACTTTC CASSTYRDISGANVLTF
TRBJ2-3 TRBV2 . . TGTGCCAGCGGAGAACTAACCCCTAGCACAGATACGCAGTATTTT CASGELTPSTDTQYF
TRBJ2-7 TRBV10-3 . TRBD1 TGTGCCATCAGTGAGTCCTACAGGGGCGAGCAGTACTTC CAISESYRGEQYF
TRBJ1-1 TRBV4-1 once TRBD1 TGCGCCAGCAGCCAAACGGACGAGGGGGCCACTGAAGCTTTCTTT CASSQTDEGATEAFF
TRBJ2-7 TRBV6-1 . TRBD2 TGTGCCAGCATAGCGGGTCCCACGGGAGGCGAGCAGTACTTC CASIAGPTGGEQYF
TRBJ2-7 TRBV11-1 . . TGTGCCAGCAGCTCCTTTAGCAGGTCCTACGAGCAGTACTTC CASSSFSRSYEQYF
TRBJ1-2 TRBV5-6 . . TGTGCCAGCAGCTTGGGCGACTATGGCTACACCTTC CASSLGDYGYTF
TRBJ2-7 TRBV28 . TRBD2 TGTGCCAGCAGATCAGGCGGGACTAGCGGGAACGAGCAGTACTTC CASRSGGTSGNEQYF
TRBJ2-7 TRBV28 . . TGTGCCAGCAGTTCACCCCTAGCGACAGGGTTCGACGAGCAGTACTTC CASSSPLATGFDEQYF
TRBJ2-2 TRBV7-2 . . TGTGCCAGCAGGGCCGAGAGTCACACCGGGGAGCTGTTTTTT CASRAESHTGELFF
TRBJ2-2 TRBV6-5 . . TGTGCCAGCAGTGGCCAAGGGGGGACCGGGGAGCTGTTTTTT CASSGQGGTGELFF
TRBJ1-1 TRBV5-8 . . TGTGCCAGCAGCTTGCCCCCAGAGAACACTGAAGCTTTCTTT CASSLPPENTEAFF
TRBJ2-1 TRBV28 . TRBD1 TGTGCCAGCAGTTTCCGGGACAGAGACAATGAGCAGTTCTTC CASSFRDRDNEQFF
TRBJ2-3 TRBV11-3 few TRBD2 TGTGCCAGCAGTAGTAGCGGGAGCACAGATACGCAGTATTTT CASSSSGSTDTQYF
TRBJ1-1 TRBV19 few . TGTGCCAGTAGTACTAGCGTCAACACTGAAGCTTTCTTT CASSTSVNTEAFF
TRBJ1-2 TRBV11-2 . . TGTGCCAGCAGCCCCAGGGCACCAGTCTATGGCTACACCTTC CASSPRAPVYGYTF
TRBJ2-7 TRBV30 . . TGTGCCTGTTCCGGGGCAACCTACGAGCAGTACTTC CACSGATYEQYF
TRBJ2-7 TRBV6-1 few TRBD1 TGTGCCAGCAGTGAATTTGGGACAGGGGTCTTGGAGCAGTACTTC CASSEFGTGVLEQYF
TRBJ2-3 TRBV5-1 . TRBD1 TGCGCCAGCAGCCTGGGACAGGGGGAGACAGATACGCAGTATTTT CASSLGQGETDTQYF
TRBJ2-2 TRBV5-1 . TRBD2 TGCGCCAGCTTTACTAGCGACACCGGGGAGCTGTTTTTT CASFTSDTGELFF
TRBJ2-3 TRBV1 . . TGCACCAGCAAGGCTAGCGGGATGGTGGTTACGCAGTATTTT CTSKASGMVVTQYF
TRBJ1-1 TRBV6-1 . . TGTGCCAGCAGCGATCCGGGACATCCGAACACTGAAGCTTTCTTT CASSDPGHPNTEAFF
TRBJ1-5 TRBV6-1 . . TGTGCCAGCAGTGCTTATCCTGGGACGAGCAATCAGCCCCAGCATTTT CASSAYPGTSNQPQHF
TRBJ1-1 TRBV4-1 . . TGCGCCAGCAGCCAAGCGTCAAGGAACACTGAAGCTTTCTTT CASSQASRNTEAFF